This TCR beta chain was recovered during a study of blood T cell repertoires in COVID-19. Study-level information: The United States, Italy and Spain provided the acute and convalescent COVID-19 samples. Sample material is recorded as cDNA or gDNA derived from T cells, B-cell-depleted T cells, or PBMCs.

J was trimmed by 4 bases and V by 5 bases; bases with no gene match: 8. The CDR3 covers 15 residues. CDR1 is SGHNT, CDR2 YYREEE, per germline (reference sequence). In this sample, this clone turned up once. As handled by the study authors: Using reference gene primer amplification, nucleated cell counts were estimated. TCRdb's copy holds only in-frame clones and misses some; the assay was immunoSEQ multiplex PCR. V and J calls and clone size follow that table, whereas D and trimming were derived from the DNA. The data contain fewer than 250,000 clones, approximately 85% of them singletons. The chain carries TRBV5-4 and TRBJ2-7; the match to TRBD2 covers 11 bases. The sequence derives from a woman in her seventies with acute or convalescent COVID-19. Input material: peripheral blood. CDR3 DNA: TGTGCCAGCAGTAGCGGGGGGGCCCGTCAGTACGAGCAGTACTTC. Protein product: CASSSGGARQYEQYF. Supplemented by reference TRBV5-4 and TRBJ2-7, the full variable domain reads ETGVTQSPTHLIKTRGQQVTLRCSSQSGHNTVSWYQQALGQGPQFIFQYYREEENGRGNFPPRFSGLQFPNYSSELNVNALELDDSALYLCASSSGGARQYEQYFGPGTRLTVT.